A single sample gave rise to the 32 T cell receptor beta chains below, sequenced in a study of T cell repertoires in cytomegalovirus infection. MiXCR was run by TCRdb on the reads, yielding one entry per CDR3 protein. The sample consists of approximately 320,000 distinct CDR3 sequences, 9% to 9.5% of them appearing once. The sequencing input was PBMCs. The receptors derive from a human donor in good health (CMV status not recorded). Some clones in this sample may be carry-over from other donors' samples.

The chain has TRBV7-2 and TRBJ2-2; D unclear. The V end was cut by 1 base, the J end by 4 bases, with 13 bases between. CDR1 SGHTA and CDR2 FQGNSA come from the germline V gene. The CDR3 has 16 amino acids. The CDR3 reads CASSLGALTRTGELFF. In DNA, the CDR3 is TGTGCCAGCAGCTTAGGTGCGCTTACGCGCACCGGGGAGCTGTTTTTT.

The chain couples TRBV7-3 to TRBJ2-7, with a tentative D call TRBD1 (6 bases). Trimming removed 4 bases from V and 9 bases from J, with 16 bases in between. CDR3 length equals 13 residues. Germline lookup yields CDR1 SGHTA and CDR2 FQGTGA. The CDR3 region is CASSYDRTSGQYF. The CDR3 nucleotides read TGTGCCAGCAGCTATGACAGGACCTCGGGGCAGTACTTC.

This clonotype was seen more than once but under ten times. The chain has TRBV6-5 and TRBJ2-7; TRBD2 agrees at 7 bases. There are 15 residues in the CDR3. The V gene's germline CDR1 is MNHEY and CDR2 SVGAGI. V lost 5 bases and J lost 4; bases outside the gene matches: 11. CDR3 coding DNA: TGTGCCAGCAGTCCCGCGCCGGGGGGTCGATACGAGCAGTACTTC. As protein: CASSPAPGGRYEQYF.

The table lists this clonotype with a few counts. This sequence joins TRBV7-9 and TRBJ2-7, with TRBD2 identical over 8 bases. The V segment lost 4 bases and the J segment 1 base; nucleotides outside the gene matches: 9. Germline values: CDR1 SEHNR, CDR2 FQNEAQ (reference sequence). This CDR3 spans 16 amino acids. The CDR3 region has the DNA TGTGCCAGCAGCTGGAGAGGACTAGCCAAGTCCTACGAGCAGTACTTC. The encoded protein is CASSWRGLAKSYEQYF.

There are many counts of this clonotype. The V call is TRBV7-2, the J call TRBJ2-7; TRBD2 agrees at 9 bases. Germline CDR1 and CDR2: SGHTA and FQGNSA. This CDR3 is built from 14 residues. Losses at the gene ends were 7 bases for V and 4 bases for J; bases not matched to a gene: 8. The CDR3, as DNA: TGTGCCAGCAACCAGCGGGGGGCCCCTTACGAGCAGTACTTC. This sequence encodes CASNQRGAPYEQYF.

The rearrangement joins TRBV20-1 to TRBJ1-1, with a possible D match to TRBD1 (5 bases). Deletions cut 3 bases from V and 0 bases from J, with 11 bases between. The CDR3 has 14 amino acids. CDR1 is DFQATT, CDR2 SNEGSKA, per germline (reference sequence). CDR3 loop: CSARGRVMNTEAFF. The CDR3 DNA follows: TGCAGTGCTAGGGGCAGGGTCATGAACACTGAAGCTTTCTTT.

V is TRBV12-5 and J is TRBJ1-5; the match to TRBD1 covers 9 bases. Germline V CDR1 and CDR2: LGHNT, FRNRAP. V was pared by 5 bases and J by 3 bases, with 5 bases of the junction left unmatched. This CDR3 is 15 amino acids long. CDR3: CASGAGTGNNQPQHF. DNA for the CDR3: TGTGCTAGTGGTGCCGGGACAGGGAACAATCAGCCCCAGCATTTT. Full variable domain (missing parts from reference TRBV12-5 and TRBJ1-5): DARVTQTPRHKVTEMGQEVTMRCQPILGHNTVFWYRQTMMQGLELLAYFRNRAPLDDSGMPKDRFSAEMPDATLATLKIQPSEPRDSAVYFCASGAGTGNNQPQHFGDGTRLSIL.

This clonotype was detected a few times. The rearrangement links TRBV27 to TRBJ1-5, with D possibly matching TRBD1 (6 bases). CDR1 and CDR2 (germline): MNHEY, SMNVEV (reference sequence). This CDR3 has 16 amino acids. The germline V and J ends were trimmed by 6 bases and 0 bases, with 15 bases remaining between them. CDR3 sequence reads: CASRLYRDYSNQPQHF. CDR3 coding DNA: TGTGCCAGCAGACTTTACAGGGATTATAGCAATCAGCCCCAGCATTTT.

This clonotype was counted only a few times. V and J are TRBV28 and TRBJ2-1; TRBD2 matches 8 bases. Trimming at V came to 3 bases and at J to 9 bases, leaving 10 bases not matched to a gene. The CDR3 is 15 amino acids. The germline V gene encodes CDR1 MDHEN and CDR2 SYDVKM. For the CDR3, the DNA is TGTGCCAGCAGTTTCGCGCGACTAGCGCTTCCTGAGCAGTTCTTC. Translated, it gives CASSFARLALPEQFF.

The rearrangement uses TRBV7-2 and TRBJ2-1, with 10 nucleotides matching TRBD2. In germline, CDR1 is SGHTA, CDR2 FQGNSA. After removal of 1 base from V and 12 bases from J, the junction contained 6 bases not matched to a gene. The CDR3 is 14 residues long. The CDR3 protein is CASSLELAGRGQFF. In DNA, the CDR3 is TGTGCCAGCAGCTTAGAACTAGCGGGGCGCGGGCAGTTCTTC.

Ten or more counts support this clonotype. This chain connects TRBV7-8 to TRBJ1-2; possibly TRBD1 for D (5 bases). Germline-derived CDR1 and CDR2 are SGHVS and FQNEAQ. V lost 5 bases, J lost 0 bases, and 13 bases lay in between. The CDR3 consists of 15 residues. As DNA, the CDR3 is TGTGCCAGCAGCCCGGGGGGACTTCCTAACTATGGCTACACCTTC. The encoded protein is CASSPGGLPNYGYTF.

This clonotype was recorded many times. This chain joins TRBV6-5 and TRBJ1-1; maybe TRBD1 (6 bases). The CDR3 covers 13 residues. Germline V gene lookup returns CDR1 MNHEY and CDR2 SVGAGI. The V end lost 6 bases, the J end lost 0 bases, and 8 bases lay between the germline ends. The CDR3 is CASRTGMNTEAFF. The CDR3 DNA is TGTGCCAGCAGGACAGGCATGAACACTGAAGCTTTCTTT.

This clonotype was found a few times. V is TRBV5-4 and J is TRBJ2-7, with 9 bases fitting TRBD1. Trimming removed 2 bases from V and 6 bases from J; junction bases left unmatched: 3. The CDR3 sequence is 13 residues long. Looked up from germline, CDR1 is SGHNT and CDR2 is YYREEE (reference sequence). The CDR3 DNA reads as TGTGCCAGCAGCTTACGGACAGGGGTCGAGCAGTACTTC. Its translation: CASSLRTGVEQYF. The full variable domain, in which reference TRBV5-4 and TRBJ2-7 provide the parts outside the CDR3, is ETGVTQSPTHLIKTRGQQVTLRCSSQSGHNTVSWYQQALGQGPQFIFQYYREEENGRGNFPPRFSGLQFPNYSSELNVNALELDDSALYLCASSLRTGVEQYFGPGTRLTVT.

The rearrangement joins TRBV9 to TRBJ1-1, with D perhaps matching TRBD1 (6 bases). The CDR3 is made up of 13 amino acids. Germline lookup yields CDR1 SGDLS and CDR2 YYNGEE. V lost 0 bases and J lost 7, with 10 bases in between. CDR3: CASSVGLQGEAFF. In DNA, the CDR3 is TGTGCCAGCAGCGTAGGGTTACAGGGTGAAGCTTTCTTT.

This clonotype was counted many times. The V gene is TRBV7-2, the J gene TRBJ1-5, with a weak D call TRBD1 (5 bases). Germline CDR1 reads SGHTA; CDR2 reads FQGNSA. V lost 7 bases and J 1 base, leaving 14 bases between the germline ends. The CDR3 loop spans 15 amino acids. CDR3 amino acids: CASTWGVPSNQPQHF. The CDR3 DNA is TGTGCCAGCACCTGGGGGGTTCCGAGCAATCAGCCCCAGCATTTT.

This clonotype was detected only a few times. This sequence joins TRBV20-1 and TRBJ2-7; TRBD2 matches at 12 bases. The trim removed 3 bases at V and 7 bases at J, leaving 4 bases unmatched. The germline V gene has CDR1 DFQATT and CDR2 SNEGSKA (reference sequence). CDR3 length equals 13 residues. The DNA for the CDR3 is TGCAGTGCTAGGGGGACTAGCGGGCTGGAGCAGTACTTC. Protein: CSARGTSGLEQYF.

There are a few counts of this clonotype. The chain joins TRBV19 to TRBJ1-2; TRBD1 matches 7 bases. This CDR3 spans 15 amino acids. V was pared by 1 base and J by 6 bases, with 8 bases of the junction left unmatched. Germline V CDR1 and CDR2: LNHDA, SQIVND (reference sequence). The CDR3 loop is CASSIVMDRLHGYTF. The CDR3 bases are TGTGCCAGTAGTATAGTCATGGACAGGCTCCATGGCTACACCTTC.

The chain couples TRBV4-3 to TRBJ2-1, with D maybe TRBD2 (7 bases). V lost 0 bases and J lost 4, with 22 bases in between. This CDR3 is built from 19 residues. From germline, CDR1 is LGHNA and CDR2 YSLEER. The CDR3 sequence is CASSQDLSLRGGPYNEQFF. CDR3 DNA sequence: TGCGCCAGCAGCCAAGATTTGTCCCTTAGGGGGGGCCCGTACAATGAGCAGTTCTTC.

This clonotype was detected a few times. The chain uses TRBV5-4 and TRBJ2-2; 7 bases are a match to TRBD2. In germline, CDR1 is SGHNT, CDR2 YYREEE (reference sequence). CDR3 size: 15 residues. J gave up 4 bases and V 4 bases, and 7 bases lay outside the gene matches. The CDR3 DNA reads TGTGCCAGCAGCACCCCCAGCGGGGTCACCGGGGAGCTGTTTTTT. It specifies CASSTPSGVTGELFF.

In this sample, this clonotype turned up a few times. The chain employs TRBV28 and TRBJ2-5, with 10 bases fitting TRBD2. Trimming took 8 bases from V and 0 from J; bases not matched to a gene: 9. The CDR3 consists of 16 residues. Germline lookup yields CDR1 MDHEN and CDR2 SYDVKM. In nucleotides, the CDR3 is TGTGCCAGCCGGGTAGCGGGGGGACTGTACCAAGAGACCCAGTACTTC. This translates into CASRVAGGLYQETQYF.

This clonotype was observed at least ten times. This rearrangement joins TRBV7-2 to TRBJ2-1; TRBD2 aligns across 8 bases. With 4 bases clipped from V and 0 bases from J, the junction kept 8 bases outside the gene matches. Germline CDR1 and CDR2: SGHTA and FQGNSA. This CDR3 comprises 17 residues. The CDR3 bases are TGTGCCAGCAGCTCGTTTTTGCGGGGGGCCTCCTACAATGAGCAGTTCTTC. It yields the protein CASSSFLRGASYNEQFF.

This clonotype was found many times. The V gene is TRBV4-3, the J gene TRBJ1-3, with D possibly being TRBD1 (5 bases). Germline V gene sequence: CDR1 LGHNA, CDR2 YSLEER. V lost 3 bases and J 0 bases, leaving 12 bases between the germline ends. The CDR3 runs to 16 residues. The CDR3 nucleotides read TGCGCCAGCAGCCAGGACAAGTTTCTCTCTGGAAACACCATATATTTT. It translates to CASSQDKFLSGNTIYF.

This clonotype was picked up many times. This chain joins TRBV4-3 and TRBJ2-1; 12 nucleotides match TRBD2. The length of the CDR3 is 17 residues. Trimming cost V 1 base and J 8 bases; bases outside gene matches: 9. The germline V gene encodes CDR1 LGHNA and CDR2 YSLEER. CDR3 DNA: TGCGCCAGCAGCCAAGCCTATCCGGGACTAGCGGGTTATGAGCAGTTCTTC. Protein: CASSQAYPGLAGYEQFF.

The table lists this clonotype with a few counts. The chain is built from TRBV6-8 and TRBJ1-1; D is undetermined. The CDR3 contains 14 residues. V was trimmed by 5 bases and J by 5 bases, leaving 15 bases between them. Germline V gene sequence: CDR1 MNHGY, CDR2 SAAAGT. CDR3 region: CASSKDALRTEAFF. For the CDR3, the DNA is TGTGCCAGCAGTAAAGACGCCCTACGAACTGAAGCTTTCTTT.

In its sample, this clonotype was seen many times. The chain recombines TRBV4-3 with TRBJ1-3, with a possible D match to TRBD1 (6 bases). The CDR3 has 18 residues. From germline, CDR1 is LGHNA and CDR2 YSLEER. Trimming stripped 0 bases from V and 4 bases from J, with 19 bases between. CDR3 DNA sequence: TGCGCCAGCAGCCAAGATCTTTCGGGGGGCGAGAAGGGAAACACCATATATTTT. This gives the protein CASSQDLSGGEKGNTIYF.

This chain links TRBV27 with TRBJ2-1, with 8 bases lining up with TRBD2. The germline CDR1 and CDR2 sequences are MNHEY and SMNVEV (reference sequence). CDR3 size: 16 residues. Losses at the gene ends were 4 bases for V and 5 bases for J; bases not matched to a gene: 10. This CDR3 reads CASSSPGELADNEQFF. CDR3 nucleotides: TGTGCCAGCAGTTCCCCCGGAGAACTAGCGGACAATGAGCAGTTCTTC.

The rearrangement joins TRBV5-1 to TRBJ1-1; TRBD1 might be the D (5 bases). The ends were cut back, 1 base at V and 1 base at J, with 20 bases in the middle. Germline CDR1 and CDR2: SGHRS and YFSETQ. The CDR3 runs to 18 residues. The CDR3 DNA is TGCGCCAGCAGCTTGATTCAGGGTGAAAAAAGGGAGAACACTGAAGCTTTCTTT. Protein product: CASSLIQGEKRENTEAFF. The complete variable domain, with remaining parts taken from reference TRBV5-1 and TRBJ1-1, reads KAGVTQTPRYLIKTRGQQVTLSCSPISGHRSVSWYQQTPGQGLQFLFEYFSETQRNKGNFPGRFSGRQFSNSRSEMNVSTLELGDSALYLCASSLIQGEKRENTEAFFGQGTRLTVV.

The chain links TRBV20-1 to TRBJ2-1; 8 nucleotides align to TRBD1. V shed 6 bases and J 2 bases; nucleotides not matched to a gene: 12. This CDR3 is built from 16 residues. The germline CDR1 and CDR2 sequences are DFQATT and SNEGSKA (reference sequence). This CDR3 reads CSARQGSRSTYNEQFF. Here the CDR3 DNA reads TGCAGTGCACGACAGGGGTCCCGTTCCACCTACAATGAGCAGTTCTTC.

V and J are TRBV2 and TRBJ1-6; D may be TRBD1 (5 bases). Trimming shortened V by 10 bases and J by 4 bases, and 14 bases separated the two germline ends. Looked up from germline, CDR1 is SNHLY and CDR2 is FYNNEI. This CDR3 is built from 14 residues. CDR3 sequence reads: CAISTDPYNSPLHF. The CDR3 nucleotides are TGTGCCATTTCGACAGATCCTTATAATTCACCCCTCCACTTT.

In this sample, this clonotype turned up a few times. The chain recombines TRBV29-1 with TRBJ2-7; D is unresolved. The CDR3 runs 11 residues. CDR1 and CDR2 (germline): SQVTM, ANQGSEA. Trimming cost V 4 bases and J 3 bases, with 7 bases left between them. The CDR3 coding sequence is TGCAGCGTTGCCTCTCTCTACGAGCAGTACTTC. Translation gives CSVASLYEQYF.

This clonotype was seen at least ten times. The J gene is TRBJ2-7, the V gene TRBV7-2; TRBD2 matches 7 bases. CDR1 and CDR2 from the germline V gene are SGHTA and FQGNSA. With 1 base clipped from V and 5 bases from J, the junction kept 8 bases outside the gene matches. The CDR3 sequence is 15 residues long. The CDR3 loop reads CASSLGGREGHEQYF. For the CDR3, the DNA is TGTGCCAGCAGCTTAGGGGGCAGGGAGGGCCACGAGCAGTACTTC.

This clonotype was counted ten times or more. One junction end disagrees with the germline gene, perhaps due to a read error. V usage is TRBV7-2 and J usage is TRBJ1-1; D not resolved. Germline V gives CDR1 SGHTA, CDR2 FQGNSA. The CDR3 totals 13 residues. CDR3 amino acids: CASSPGGNPEAFF. The CDR3 DNA follows: TGTGCCAGCAGCCCGGGAGGGAACCCTGAAGCTTTCTTT.